These 3 T cell receptor beta chains originate from one sample sequenced in a study of T cells of healthy individuals. From the 5' RACE reads, TCRdb called clonotypes with MiXCR, one entry per CDR3 protein. The sample holds 90,000 to 100,000 distinct CDR3 sequences, 17% seen once. These receptors all come from a human donor in good health.

This chain joins TRBV28 and TRBJ2-3; 8 positions match TRBD2. The CDR3 covers 15 residues. The V gene's germline CDR1 is MDHEN and CDR2 SYDVKM. V trimming: 4 bases; J trimming: 4 bases; junction bases outside the gene matches: 7. The CDR3 region is CASSSPGGAADTQYF. The CDR3 DNA follows: TGTGCCAGCAGTTCCCCCGGGGGGGCGGCAGATACGCAGTATTTT.

This clonotype was counted many times. This sequence joins TRBV19 and TRBJ1-2; 7 bases are shared with TRBD1. Germline CDR1 is LNHDA and CDR2 is SQIVND (reference sequence). The V and J ends lost 8 bases and 8 bases, in that order; junction bases with no gene match: 8. This CDR3 contains 12 residues. The DNA of the CDR3 is TGTGCCAGTGCCAACAGGGGATCAGGCTACACCTTC. Translated: CASANRGSGYTF.

The rearrangement joins TRBV5-1 to TRBJ2-4, with 7 positions matching TRBD2. The J segment lost 9 bases and the V segment lost 4 bases, leaving 10 bases of the junction unmatched. This CDR3 has 14 amino acids. Per germline, CDR1 SGHRS and CDR2 YFSETQ. The CDR3 nucleotides are TGCGCCAGCAGCCGAGGGACTACCCCCCCCATTCAGTACTTC. It is translated as CASSRGTTPPIQYF.